The present T cell receptor beta chain was sequenced within a study of brain T cells in children with intractable seizures. Measured with immunoSEQ multiplex PCR; TCRdb has only the in-frame clones, and not every one. The table has 70,000 to 90,000 clones, more than 85% seen once. The germline V and J ends were trimmed by 1 base and 0 bases, with 12 bases remaining between them. Germline V gene data show CDR1 as SGHTS and CDR2 as YDEGEE. The CDR3 length is 16 residues. The chain recombines TRBV5-8 with TRBJ2-3; D gene uncertain. This specimen consisted of peripheral blood, obtained at surgery. This clonotype was obtained from a boy in the first two years of life with tuberous sclerosis and intractable seizures. The CDR3 region has the DNA TGTGCCAGCAGCTTGCCTCTGGGGTCTAGCACAGATACGCAGTATTTT. Its translation: CASSLPLGSSTDTQYF.